This T cell receptor beta chain was recovered during a study of shared clonotypes between healthy human individuals. Study-level findings and limits: Clonotypes that were shared across a handful of donors made up around 5.5% of naive CD4 clonotypes.

The study drew all its donors from Caucasian adults living in Nashville, Tennessee. V was pared by 4 bases and J by 4 bases, with 11 bases between. The germline gives CDR1 SNHLY, CDR2 FYNNEI. This CDR3 contains 14 residues. In regard to this clone: Its antigen is still unknown.

It was across several immunoSEQ plates that each subset's genomic DNA was evenly split. Generated by immunoSEQ multiplex PCR, the TCRdb table keeps only in-frame clones and is missing some. The table records about 2.4 million clones, approximately 93% of them present only once. The TCR sequence derives from a man younger than 35 in good health. Some clones in this sample may be carry-over from other donors' samples. Material: naive CD4+ T cells from PBMCs. Described subset: CD45RA+ positively selected. The chain links TRBV2 to TRBJ1-5; D not certain. The DNA for the CDR3 is TGTGCCAGCAGTGGGCCGGGTAGAAATCAGCCCCAGCATTTT. The encoded protein is CASSGPGRNQPQHF.